This T cell receptor beta chain was identified in a study of blood T cell repertoires in COVID-19. Across the whole study: Material from acute and convalescent COVID-19 was sourced from the United States, Italy and Spain. The cDNA or gDNA used as material had been derived from T cells, B-cell-depleted T cells, or PBMCs.

The CDR3 extends over 14 amino acids. Germline loops: CDR1 SGHNT, CDR2 YYREEE (reference sequence). With 1 base removed from V and 6 bases from J, the gap between germline ends came to 10 bases. This table comes from immunoSEQ multiplex PCR, and its TCRdb copy is limited to in-frame clones, with some not included. The table has about 100,000 clones, around 87% seen once; the top ten hold under 14%. This receptor was taken from a woman in her 30s with acute or convalescent COVID-19. The chain uses TRBV5-4 and TRBJ2-2; D is possibly TRBD2 (6 bases). The material sequenced was peripheral blood. The CDR3 here is CASSLWSSAGELFF. For the CDR3, the DNA is TGTGCCAGCAGCTTGTGGTCTAGCGCCGGGGAGCTGTTTTTT.